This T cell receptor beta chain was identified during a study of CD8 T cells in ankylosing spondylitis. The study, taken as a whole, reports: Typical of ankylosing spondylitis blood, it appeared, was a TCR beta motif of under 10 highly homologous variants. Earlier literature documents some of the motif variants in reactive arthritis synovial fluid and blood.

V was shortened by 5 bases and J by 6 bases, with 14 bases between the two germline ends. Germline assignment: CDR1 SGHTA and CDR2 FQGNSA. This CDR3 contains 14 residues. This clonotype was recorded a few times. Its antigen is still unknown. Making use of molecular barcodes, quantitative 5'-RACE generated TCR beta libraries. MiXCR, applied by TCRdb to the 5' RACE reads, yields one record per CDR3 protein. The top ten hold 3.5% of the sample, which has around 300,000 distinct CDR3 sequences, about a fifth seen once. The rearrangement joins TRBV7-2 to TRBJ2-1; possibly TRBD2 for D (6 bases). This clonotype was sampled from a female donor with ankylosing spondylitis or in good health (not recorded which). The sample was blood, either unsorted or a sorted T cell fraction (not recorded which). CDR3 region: CASSPHGTFNEQFF. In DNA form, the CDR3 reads TGTGCCAGCAGCCCACACGGGACTTTCAATGAGCAGTTCTTC.